This T cell receptor (beta chain) was captured by sequencing in a study of T cell changes during pregnancy in multiple sclerosis. CDR1 is SGHRS, CDR2 YFSETQ, per germline. The CDR3 is 16 amino acids. Trimming pared 4 bases from V and 7 bases from J, leaving 20 bases between. A single count supports this clone. Here immunoSEQ multiplex PCR was the method, and the copy in TCRdb shows in-frame clones only, minus some. The sample carries 85,000 to 120,000 clones, roughly 90% recorded once. The chain recombines TRBV5-1 with TRBJ1-4; D unresolved. Source: peripheral blood, taken after pregnancy. This TCR was sampled from a female donor with multiple sclerosis, enrolled in a pregnancy study. The DNA of the CDR3 is TGCGCCAGCAGCCCCGAAAGCTCCCCCCTAGGTGAAAAACTGTTTTTT. Translation gives CASSPESSPLGEKLFF.